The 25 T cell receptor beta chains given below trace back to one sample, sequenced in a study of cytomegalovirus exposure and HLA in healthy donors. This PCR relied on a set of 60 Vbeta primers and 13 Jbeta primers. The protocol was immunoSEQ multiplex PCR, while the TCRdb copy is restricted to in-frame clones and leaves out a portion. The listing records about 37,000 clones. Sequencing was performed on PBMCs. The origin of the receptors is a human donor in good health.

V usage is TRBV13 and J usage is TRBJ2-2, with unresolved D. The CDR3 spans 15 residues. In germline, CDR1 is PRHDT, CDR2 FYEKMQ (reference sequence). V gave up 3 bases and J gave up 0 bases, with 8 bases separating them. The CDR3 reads CASSFVQTNTGELFF. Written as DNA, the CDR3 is TGTGCCAGCAGCTTCGTACAAACGAACACCGGGGAGCTGTTTTTT.

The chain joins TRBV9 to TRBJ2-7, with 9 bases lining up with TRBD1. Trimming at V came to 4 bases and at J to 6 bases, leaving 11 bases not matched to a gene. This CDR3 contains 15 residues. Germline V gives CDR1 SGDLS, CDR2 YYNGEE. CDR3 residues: CASSPVGTGSGEQYF. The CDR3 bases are TGTGCCAGCAGCCCCGTTGGGACAGGGTCCGGCGAGCAGTACTTC.

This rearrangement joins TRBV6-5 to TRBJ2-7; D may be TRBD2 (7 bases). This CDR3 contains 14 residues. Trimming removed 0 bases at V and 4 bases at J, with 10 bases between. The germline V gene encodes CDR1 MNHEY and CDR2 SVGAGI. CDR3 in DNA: TGTGCCAGCAGTTACTCTGCGGGGGCGTACGAGCAGTACTTC. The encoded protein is CASSYSAGAYEQYF.

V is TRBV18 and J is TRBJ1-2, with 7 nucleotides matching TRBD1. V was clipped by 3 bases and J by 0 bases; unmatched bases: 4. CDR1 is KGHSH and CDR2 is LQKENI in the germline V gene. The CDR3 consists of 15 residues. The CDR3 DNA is TGTGCCAGCTCACCGGGACAGACAGCTAACTATGGCTACACCTTC. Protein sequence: CASSPGQTANYGYTF.

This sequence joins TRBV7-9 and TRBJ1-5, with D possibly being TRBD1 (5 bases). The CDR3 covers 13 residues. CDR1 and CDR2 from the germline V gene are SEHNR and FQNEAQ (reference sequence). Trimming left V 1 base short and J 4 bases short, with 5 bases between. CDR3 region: CASSLGQNQPQHF. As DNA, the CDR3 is TGTGCCAGCAGCTTAGGACAGAATCAGCCCCAGCATTTT.

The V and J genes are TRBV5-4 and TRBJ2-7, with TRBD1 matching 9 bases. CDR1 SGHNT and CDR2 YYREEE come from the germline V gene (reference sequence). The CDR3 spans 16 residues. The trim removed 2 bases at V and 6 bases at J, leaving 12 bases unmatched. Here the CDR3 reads CASSFGSGTGLSEQYF. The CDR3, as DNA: TGTGCCAGCAGCTTCGGCTCTGGGACAGGGTTGTCCGAGCAGTACTTC.

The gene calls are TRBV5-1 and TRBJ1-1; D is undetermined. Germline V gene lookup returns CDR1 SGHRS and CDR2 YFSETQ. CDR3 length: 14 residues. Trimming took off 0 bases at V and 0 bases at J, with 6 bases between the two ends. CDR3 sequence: CASSLVPVNTEAFF. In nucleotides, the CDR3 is TGCGCCAGCAGCTTGGTGCCAGTGAACACTGAAGCTTTCTTT.

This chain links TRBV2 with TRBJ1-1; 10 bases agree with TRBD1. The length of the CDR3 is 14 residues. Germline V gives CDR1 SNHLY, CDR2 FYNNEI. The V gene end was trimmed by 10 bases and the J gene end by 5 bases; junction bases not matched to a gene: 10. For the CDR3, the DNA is TGTGCCACCTCCCTGGGACAGGGGAGGACTGAAGCTTTCTTT. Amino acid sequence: CATSLGQGRTEAFF. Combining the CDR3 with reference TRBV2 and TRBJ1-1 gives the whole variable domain EPEVTQTPSHQVTQMGQEVILRCVPISNHLYFYWYRQILGQKVEFLVSFYNNEISEKSEIFDDQFSVERPDGSNFTLKIRSTKLEDSAMYFCATSLGQGRTEAFFGQGTRLTVV.

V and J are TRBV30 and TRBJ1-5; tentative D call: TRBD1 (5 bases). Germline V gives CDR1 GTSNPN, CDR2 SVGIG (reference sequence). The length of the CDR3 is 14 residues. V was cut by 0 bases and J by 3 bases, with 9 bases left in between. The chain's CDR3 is CAWSVGGTNQPQHF. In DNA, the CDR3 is TGTGCCTGGAGTGTGGGAGGGACCAATCAGCCCCAGCATTTT.

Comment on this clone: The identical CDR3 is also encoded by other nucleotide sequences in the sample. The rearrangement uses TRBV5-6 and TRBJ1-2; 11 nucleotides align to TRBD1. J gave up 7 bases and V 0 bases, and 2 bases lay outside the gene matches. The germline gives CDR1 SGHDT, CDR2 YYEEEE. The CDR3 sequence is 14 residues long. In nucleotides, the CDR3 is TGTGCCAGCAGCTTGGGGACAGGGGGCTTTGGCTACACCTTC. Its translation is CASSLGTGGFGYTF.

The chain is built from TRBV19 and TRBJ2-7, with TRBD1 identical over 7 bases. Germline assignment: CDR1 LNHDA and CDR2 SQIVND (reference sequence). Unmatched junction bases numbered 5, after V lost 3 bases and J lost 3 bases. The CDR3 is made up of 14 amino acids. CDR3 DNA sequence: TGTGCCAGTAGTATTACAGACAGGGTCTACGAGCAGTACTTC. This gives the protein CASSITDRVYEQYF.

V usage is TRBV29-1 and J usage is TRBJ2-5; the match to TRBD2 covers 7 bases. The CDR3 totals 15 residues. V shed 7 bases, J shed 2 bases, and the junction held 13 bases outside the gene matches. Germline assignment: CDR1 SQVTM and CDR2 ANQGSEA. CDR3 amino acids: CSARAGLARQETQYF. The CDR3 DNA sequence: TGCAGCGCCCGAGCGGGGTTGGCGAGACAAGAGACCCAGTACTTC.

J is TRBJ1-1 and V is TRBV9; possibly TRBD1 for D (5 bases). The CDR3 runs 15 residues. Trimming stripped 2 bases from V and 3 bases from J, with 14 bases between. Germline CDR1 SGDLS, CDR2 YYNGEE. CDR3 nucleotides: TGTGCCAGCAGCGTTCACCCGGGGGGGGACACTGAAGCTTTCTTT. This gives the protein CASSVHPGGDTEAFF.

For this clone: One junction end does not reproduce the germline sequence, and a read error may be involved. CDR3 in DNA: TGTGCTAGCAGCCCTGGACAGTATGAAAAACTGTTTTTT. Amino acids: CASSPGQYEKLFF. The chain couples TRBV7-7 to TRBJ1-4; D perhaps matches TRBD1 (6 bases). Germline CDR1 is SSHAT and CDR2 is FNYEAQ (reference sequence). The CDR3 runs to 13 residues.

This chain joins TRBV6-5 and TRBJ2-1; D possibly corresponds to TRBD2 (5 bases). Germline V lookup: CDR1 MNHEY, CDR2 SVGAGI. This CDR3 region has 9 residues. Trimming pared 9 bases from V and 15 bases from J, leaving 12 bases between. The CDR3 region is CASGRELFF. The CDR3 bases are TGTGCCAGTGGAAGGGAGTTGTTCTTC.

The CDR3: CASSQDPSDRRYSNQPQHF. The CDR3 DNA follows: TGCGCCAGCAGCCAAGATCCCTCGGACAGGAGGTATAGCAATCAGCCCCAGCATTTT. J is TRBJ1-5 and V is TRBV4-1; TRBD1 matches at 7 bases. CDR3 length: 19 amino acids. The junction had 11 bases not matched to a gene; V was cut back by 0 bases and J by 0 bases. Germline CDR1 reads MGHRA; CDR2 reads YSYEKL.

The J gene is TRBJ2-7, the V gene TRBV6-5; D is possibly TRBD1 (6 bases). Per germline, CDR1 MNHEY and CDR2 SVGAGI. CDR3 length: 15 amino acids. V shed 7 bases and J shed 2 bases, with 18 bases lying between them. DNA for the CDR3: TGTGCCAGCACGACCCGGCAGGGGAGCGCCTACGAGCAGTACTTC. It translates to CASTTRQGSAYEQYF.

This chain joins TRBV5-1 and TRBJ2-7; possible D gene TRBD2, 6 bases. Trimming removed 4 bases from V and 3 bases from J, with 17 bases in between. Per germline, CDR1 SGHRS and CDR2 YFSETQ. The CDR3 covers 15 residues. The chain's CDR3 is CASSVNRDFLYEQYF. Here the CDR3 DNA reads TGCGCCAGCAGCGTAAACCGGGACTTTCTCTACGAGCAGTACTTC. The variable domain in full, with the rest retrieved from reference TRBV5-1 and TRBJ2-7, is KAGVTQTPRYLIKTRGQQVTLSCSPISGHRSVSWYQQTPGQGLQFLFEYFSETQRNKGNFPGRFSGRQFSNSRSEMNVSTLELGDSALYLCASSVNRDFLYEQYFGPGTRLTVT.

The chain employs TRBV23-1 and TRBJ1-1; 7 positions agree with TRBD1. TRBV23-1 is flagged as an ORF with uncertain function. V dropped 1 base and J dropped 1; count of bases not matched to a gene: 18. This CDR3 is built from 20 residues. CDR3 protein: CASSQLRSPGQLPPNTEAFF. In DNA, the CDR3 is TGCGCCAGCAGTCAATTGAGATCCCCGGGACAGCTTCCACCGAACACTGAAGCTTTCTTT.

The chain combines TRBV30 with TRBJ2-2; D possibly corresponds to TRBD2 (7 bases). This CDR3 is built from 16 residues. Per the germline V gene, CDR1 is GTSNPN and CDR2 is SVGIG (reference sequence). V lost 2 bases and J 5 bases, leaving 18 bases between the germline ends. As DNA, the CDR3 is TGTGCCTGGAGTCCTAATGGGGGGGCTGGGACCGGGGAGCTGTTTTTT. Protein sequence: CAWSPNGGAGTGELFF. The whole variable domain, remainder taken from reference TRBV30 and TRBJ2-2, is SQTIHQWPATLVQPVGSPLSLECTVEGTSNPNLYWYRQAAGRGLQLLFYSVGIGQISSEVPQNLSASRPQDRQFILSSKKLLLSDSGFYLCAWSPNGGAGTGELFFGEGSRLTVL.

CDR3 sequence: CALGGRRADTQYF. CDR3 nucleotides: TGTGCCTTAGGGGGTAGAAGGGCAGATACGCAGTATTTT. This rearrangement joins TRBV30 to TRBJ2-3; D perhaps matches TRBD1 (6 bases). V was clipped by 7 bases and J by 4 bases, with 15 bases between them. The length of the CDR3 is 13 residues. Germline-derived CDR1 and CDR2 are GTSNPN and SVGIG (reference sequence). Based on the CDR3 plus reference TRBV30 and TRBJ2-3, the full variable domain is SQTIHQWPATLVQPVGSPLSLECTVEGTSNPNLYWYRQAAGRGLQLLFYSVGIGQISSEVPQNLSASRPQDRQFILSSKKLLLSDSGFYLCALGGRRADTQYFGPGTRLTVL.

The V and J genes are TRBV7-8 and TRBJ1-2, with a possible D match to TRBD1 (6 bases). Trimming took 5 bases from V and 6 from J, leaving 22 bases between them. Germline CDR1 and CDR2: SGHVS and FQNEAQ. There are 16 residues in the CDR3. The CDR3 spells CASSQRQAPREDGYTF. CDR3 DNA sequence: TGTGCCAGCAGCCAGAGACAGGCCCCCCGTGAGGATGGCTACACCTTC.

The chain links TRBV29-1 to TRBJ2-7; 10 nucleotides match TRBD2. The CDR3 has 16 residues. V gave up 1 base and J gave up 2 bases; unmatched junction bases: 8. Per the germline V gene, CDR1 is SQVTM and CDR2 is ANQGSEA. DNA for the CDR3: TGCAGCGTTGAAGGAGGCCTAGCGGGGGACCCCTACGAGCAGTACTTC. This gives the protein CSVEGGLAGDPYEQYF.

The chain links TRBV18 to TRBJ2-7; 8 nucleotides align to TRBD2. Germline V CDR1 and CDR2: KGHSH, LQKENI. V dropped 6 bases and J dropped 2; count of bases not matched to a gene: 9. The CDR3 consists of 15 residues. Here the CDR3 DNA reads TGTGCCAGCTCCCCCCGGGAGGGGAGCGCCTACGAGCAGTACTTC. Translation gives CASSPREGSAYEQYF.

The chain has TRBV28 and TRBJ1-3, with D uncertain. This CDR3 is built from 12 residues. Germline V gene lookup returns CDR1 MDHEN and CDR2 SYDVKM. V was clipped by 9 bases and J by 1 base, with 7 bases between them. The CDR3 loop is CASYSSGNTIYF. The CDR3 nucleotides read TGTGCCAGTTACAGTTCTGGAAACACCATATATTTT.